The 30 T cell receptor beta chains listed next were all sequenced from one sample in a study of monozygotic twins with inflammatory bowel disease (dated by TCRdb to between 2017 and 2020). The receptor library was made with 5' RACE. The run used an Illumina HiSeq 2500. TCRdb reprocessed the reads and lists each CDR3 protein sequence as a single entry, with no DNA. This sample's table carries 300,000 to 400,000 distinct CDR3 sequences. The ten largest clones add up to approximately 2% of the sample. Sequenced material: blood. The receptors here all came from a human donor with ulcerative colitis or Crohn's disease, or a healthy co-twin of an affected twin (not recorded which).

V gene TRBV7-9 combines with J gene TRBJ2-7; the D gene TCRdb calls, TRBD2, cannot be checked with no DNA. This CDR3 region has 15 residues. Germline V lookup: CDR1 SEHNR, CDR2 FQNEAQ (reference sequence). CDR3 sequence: CASSSRGSAAGEQYF.

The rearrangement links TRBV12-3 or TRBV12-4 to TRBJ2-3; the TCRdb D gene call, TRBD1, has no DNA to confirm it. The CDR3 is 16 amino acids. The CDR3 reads CASSRRTGTSTDTQYF.

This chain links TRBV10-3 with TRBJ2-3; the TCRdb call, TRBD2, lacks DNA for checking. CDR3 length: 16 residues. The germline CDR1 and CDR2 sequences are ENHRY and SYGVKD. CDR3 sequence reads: CAISEPSTMQSYTQYF.

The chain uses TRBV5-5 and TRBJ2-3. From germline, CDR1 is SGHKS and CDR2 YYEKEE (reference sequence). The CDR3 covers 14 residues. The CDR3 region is CASSLSGVTDTQYF.

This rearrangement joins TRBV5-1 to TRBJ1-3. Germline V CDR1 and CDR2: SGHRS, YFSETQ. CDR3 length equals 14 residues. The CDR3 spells CASSLAVSGNTIYF. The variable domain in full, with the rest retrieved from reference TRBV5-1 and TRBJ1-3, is KAGVTQTPRYLIKTRGQQVTLSCSPISGHRSVSWYQQTPGQGLQFLFEYFSETQRNKGNFPGRFSGRQFSNSRSEMNVSTLELGDSALYLCASSLAVSGNTIYFGEGSWLTVV.

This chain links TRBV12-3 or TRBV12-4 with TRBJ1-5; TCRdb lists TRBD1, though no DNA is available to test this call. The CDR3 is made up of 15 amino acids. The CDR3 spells CASSFEQATPNTQHF.

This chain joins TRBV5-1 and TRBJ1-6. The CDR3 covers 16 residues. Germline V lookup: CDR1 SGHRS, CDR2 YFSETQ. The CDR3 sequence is CASSSDRGGGNSPLHF.

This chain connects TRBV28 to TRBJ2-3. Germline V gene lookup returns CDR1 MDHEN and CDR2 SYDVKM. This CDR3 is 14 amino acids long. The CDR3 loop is CASSLSASGDTQYF. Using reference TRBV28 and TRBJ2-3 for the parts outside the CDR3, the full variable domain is DVKVTQSSRYLVKRTGEKVFLECVQDMDHENMFWYRQDPGLGLRLIYFSYDVKMKEKGDIPEGYSVSREKKERFSLILESASTNQTSMYLCASSLSASGDTQYFGPGTRLTVL.

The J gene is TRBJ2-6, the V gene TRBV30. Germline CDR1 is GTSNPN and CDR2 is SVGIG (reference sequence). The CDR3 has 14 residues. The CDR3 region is CAWSTDSGANVLTF. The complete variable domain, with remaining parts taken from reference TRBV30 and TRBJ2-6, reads SQTIHQWPATLVQPVGSPLSLECTVEGTSNPNLYWYRQAAGRGLQLLFYSVGIGQISSEVPQNLSASRPQDRQFILSSKKLLLSDSGFYLCAWSTDSGANVLTFGAGSRLTVL.

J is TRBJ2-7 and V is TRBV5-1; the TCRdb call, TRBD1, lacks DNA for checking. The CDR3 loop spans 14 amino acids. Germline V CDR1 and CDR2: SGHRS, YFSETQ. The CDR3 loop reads CASSLRWGYDEQYF.

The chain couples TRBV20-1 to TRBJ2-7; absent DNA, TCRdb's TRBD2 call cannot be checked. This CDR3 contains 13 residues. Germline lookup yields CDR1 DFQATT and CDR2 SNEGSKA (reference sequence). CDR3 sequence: CSARRLDSYEQYF.

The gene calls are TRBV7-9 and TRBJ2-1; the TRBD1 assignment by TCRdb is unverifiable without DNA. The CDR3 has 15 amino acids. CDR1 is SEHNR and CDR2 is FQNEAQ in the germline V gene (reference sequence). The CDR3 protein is CASSLVWDSFNEQFF.

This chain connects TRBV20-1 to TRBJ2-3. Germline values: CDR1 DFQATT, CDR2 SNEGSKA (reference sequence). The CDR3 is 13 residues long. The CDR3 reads CSALQLSTDTQYF.

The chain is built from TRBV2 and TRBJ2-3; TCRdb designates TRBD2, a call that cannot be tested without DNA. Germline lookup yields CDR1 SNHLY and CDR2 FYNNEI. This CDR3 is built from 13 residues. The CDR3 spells CASSRGGQYTQYF.

The CDR3 sequence: CASSPGQVGTGELFF. The V and J genes are TRBV27 and TRBJ2-2; TCRdb proposes TRBD1, but this gene call is untestable without DNA. CDR1 is MNHEY and CDR2 is SMNVEV in the germline V gene (reference sequence). The CDR3 runs to 15 residues.

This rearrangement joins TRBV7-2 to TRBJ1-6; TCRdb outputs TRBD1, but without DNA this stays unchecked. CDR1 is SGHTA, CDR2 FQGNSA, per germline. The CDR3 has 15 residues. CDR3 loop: CASAAQTDPFLPLHF.

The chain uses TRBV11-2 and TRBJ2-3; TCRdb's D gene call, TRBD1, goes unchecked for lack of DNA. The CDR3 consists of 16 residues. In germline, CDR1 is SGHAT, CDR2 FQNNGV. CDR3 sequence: CASSLVARGNADTQYF.

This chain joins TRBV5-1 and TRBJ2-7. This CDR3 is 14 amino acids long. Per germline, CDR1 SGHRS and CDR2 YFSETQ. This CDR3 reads CASSLDGVYYEQYF. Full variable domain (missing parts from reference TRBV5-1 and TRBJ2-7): KAGVTQTPRYLIKTRGQQVTLSCSPISGHRSVSWYQQTPGQGLQFLFEYFSETQRNKGNFPGRFSGRQFSNSRSEMNVSTLELGDSALYLCASSLDGVYYEQYFGPGTRLTVT.

CDR3 in amino acids: CASSQVFSGVTDTQYF. This chain joins TRBV4-2 and TRBJ2-3; TCRdb selects TRBD2, and the lack of DNA leaves this call unchecked. Per germline, CDR1 LGHNA and CDR2 YNFKEQ. The CDR3 has 16 amino acids.

CDR3 loop: CANGTGGNSYEQYF. This chain uses TRBV9 with TRBJ2-7; checking the TCRdb D call of TRBD1 is not possible without DNA. CDR3 size: 14 residues. Per germline, CDR1 SGDLS and CDR2 YYNGEE.

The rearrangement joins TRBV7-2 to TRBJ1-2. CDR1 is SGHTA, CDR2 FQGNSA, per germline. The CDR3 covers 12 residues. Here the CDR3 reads CASSLVRVGYTF.

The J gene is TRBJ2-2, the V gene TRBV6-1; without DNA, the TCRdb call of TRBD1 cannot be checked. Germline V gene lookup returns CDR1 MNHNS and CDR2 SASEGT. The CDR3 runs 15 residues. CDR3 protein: CASSEPGGRTGELFF.

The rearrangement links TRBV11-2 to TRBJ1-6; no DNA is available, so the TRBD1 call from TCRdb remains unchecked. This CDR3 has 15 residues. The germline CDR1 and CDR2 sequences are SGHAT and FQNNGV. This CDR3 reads CASSSHGSPNSPLHF.

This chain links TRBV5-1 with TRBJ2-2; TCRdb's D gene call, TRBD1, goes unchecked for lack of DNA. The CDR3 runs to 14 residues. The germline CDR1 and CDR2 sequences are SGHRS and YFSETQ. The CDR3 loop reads CASSRGQITGELFF.

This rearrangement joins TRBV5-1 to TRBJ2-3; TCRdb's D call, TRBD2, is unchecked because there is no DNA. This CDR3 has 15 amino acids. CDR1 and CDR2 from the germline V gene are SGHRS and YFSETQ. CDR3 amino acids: CASSLGGALTDTQYF.

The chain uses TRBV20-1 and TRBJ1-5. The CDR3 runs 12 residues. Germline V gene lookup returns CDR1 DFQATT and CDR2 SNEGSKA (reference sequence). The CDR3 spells CSAREGPSHQHF.

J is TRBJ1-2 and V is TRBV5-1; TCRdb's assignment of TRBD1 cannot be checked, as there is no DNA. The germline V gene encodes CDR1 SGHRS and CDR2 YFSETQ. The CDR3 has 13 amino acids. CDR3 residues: CASSLSPGDGYTF. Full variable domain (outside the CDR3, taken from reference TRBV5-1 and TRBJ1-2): KAGVTQTPRYLIKTRGQQVTLSCSPISGHRSVSWYQQTPGQGLQFLFEYFSETQRNKGNFPGRFSGRQFSNSRSEMNVSTLELGDSALYLCASSLSPGDGYTFGSGTRLTVV.

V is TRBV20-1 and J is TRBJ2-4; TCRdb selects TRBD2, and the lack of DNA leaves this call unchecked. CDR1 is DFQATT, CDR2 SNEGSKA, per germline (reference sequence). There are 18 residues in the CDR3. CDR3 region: CSARDSRPLSGGINIQYF.

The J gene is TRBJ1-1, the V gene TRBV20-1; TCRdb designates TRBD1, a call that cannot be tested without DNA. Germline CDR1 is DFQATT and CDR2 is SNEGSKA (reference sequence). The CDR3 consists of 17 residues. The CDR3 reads CSARDPSSGGGNTEAFF.

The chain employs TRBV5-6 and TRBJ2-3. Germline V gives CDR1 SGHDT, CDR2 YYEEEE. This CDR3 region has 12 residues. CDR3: CASSAEADTQYF.